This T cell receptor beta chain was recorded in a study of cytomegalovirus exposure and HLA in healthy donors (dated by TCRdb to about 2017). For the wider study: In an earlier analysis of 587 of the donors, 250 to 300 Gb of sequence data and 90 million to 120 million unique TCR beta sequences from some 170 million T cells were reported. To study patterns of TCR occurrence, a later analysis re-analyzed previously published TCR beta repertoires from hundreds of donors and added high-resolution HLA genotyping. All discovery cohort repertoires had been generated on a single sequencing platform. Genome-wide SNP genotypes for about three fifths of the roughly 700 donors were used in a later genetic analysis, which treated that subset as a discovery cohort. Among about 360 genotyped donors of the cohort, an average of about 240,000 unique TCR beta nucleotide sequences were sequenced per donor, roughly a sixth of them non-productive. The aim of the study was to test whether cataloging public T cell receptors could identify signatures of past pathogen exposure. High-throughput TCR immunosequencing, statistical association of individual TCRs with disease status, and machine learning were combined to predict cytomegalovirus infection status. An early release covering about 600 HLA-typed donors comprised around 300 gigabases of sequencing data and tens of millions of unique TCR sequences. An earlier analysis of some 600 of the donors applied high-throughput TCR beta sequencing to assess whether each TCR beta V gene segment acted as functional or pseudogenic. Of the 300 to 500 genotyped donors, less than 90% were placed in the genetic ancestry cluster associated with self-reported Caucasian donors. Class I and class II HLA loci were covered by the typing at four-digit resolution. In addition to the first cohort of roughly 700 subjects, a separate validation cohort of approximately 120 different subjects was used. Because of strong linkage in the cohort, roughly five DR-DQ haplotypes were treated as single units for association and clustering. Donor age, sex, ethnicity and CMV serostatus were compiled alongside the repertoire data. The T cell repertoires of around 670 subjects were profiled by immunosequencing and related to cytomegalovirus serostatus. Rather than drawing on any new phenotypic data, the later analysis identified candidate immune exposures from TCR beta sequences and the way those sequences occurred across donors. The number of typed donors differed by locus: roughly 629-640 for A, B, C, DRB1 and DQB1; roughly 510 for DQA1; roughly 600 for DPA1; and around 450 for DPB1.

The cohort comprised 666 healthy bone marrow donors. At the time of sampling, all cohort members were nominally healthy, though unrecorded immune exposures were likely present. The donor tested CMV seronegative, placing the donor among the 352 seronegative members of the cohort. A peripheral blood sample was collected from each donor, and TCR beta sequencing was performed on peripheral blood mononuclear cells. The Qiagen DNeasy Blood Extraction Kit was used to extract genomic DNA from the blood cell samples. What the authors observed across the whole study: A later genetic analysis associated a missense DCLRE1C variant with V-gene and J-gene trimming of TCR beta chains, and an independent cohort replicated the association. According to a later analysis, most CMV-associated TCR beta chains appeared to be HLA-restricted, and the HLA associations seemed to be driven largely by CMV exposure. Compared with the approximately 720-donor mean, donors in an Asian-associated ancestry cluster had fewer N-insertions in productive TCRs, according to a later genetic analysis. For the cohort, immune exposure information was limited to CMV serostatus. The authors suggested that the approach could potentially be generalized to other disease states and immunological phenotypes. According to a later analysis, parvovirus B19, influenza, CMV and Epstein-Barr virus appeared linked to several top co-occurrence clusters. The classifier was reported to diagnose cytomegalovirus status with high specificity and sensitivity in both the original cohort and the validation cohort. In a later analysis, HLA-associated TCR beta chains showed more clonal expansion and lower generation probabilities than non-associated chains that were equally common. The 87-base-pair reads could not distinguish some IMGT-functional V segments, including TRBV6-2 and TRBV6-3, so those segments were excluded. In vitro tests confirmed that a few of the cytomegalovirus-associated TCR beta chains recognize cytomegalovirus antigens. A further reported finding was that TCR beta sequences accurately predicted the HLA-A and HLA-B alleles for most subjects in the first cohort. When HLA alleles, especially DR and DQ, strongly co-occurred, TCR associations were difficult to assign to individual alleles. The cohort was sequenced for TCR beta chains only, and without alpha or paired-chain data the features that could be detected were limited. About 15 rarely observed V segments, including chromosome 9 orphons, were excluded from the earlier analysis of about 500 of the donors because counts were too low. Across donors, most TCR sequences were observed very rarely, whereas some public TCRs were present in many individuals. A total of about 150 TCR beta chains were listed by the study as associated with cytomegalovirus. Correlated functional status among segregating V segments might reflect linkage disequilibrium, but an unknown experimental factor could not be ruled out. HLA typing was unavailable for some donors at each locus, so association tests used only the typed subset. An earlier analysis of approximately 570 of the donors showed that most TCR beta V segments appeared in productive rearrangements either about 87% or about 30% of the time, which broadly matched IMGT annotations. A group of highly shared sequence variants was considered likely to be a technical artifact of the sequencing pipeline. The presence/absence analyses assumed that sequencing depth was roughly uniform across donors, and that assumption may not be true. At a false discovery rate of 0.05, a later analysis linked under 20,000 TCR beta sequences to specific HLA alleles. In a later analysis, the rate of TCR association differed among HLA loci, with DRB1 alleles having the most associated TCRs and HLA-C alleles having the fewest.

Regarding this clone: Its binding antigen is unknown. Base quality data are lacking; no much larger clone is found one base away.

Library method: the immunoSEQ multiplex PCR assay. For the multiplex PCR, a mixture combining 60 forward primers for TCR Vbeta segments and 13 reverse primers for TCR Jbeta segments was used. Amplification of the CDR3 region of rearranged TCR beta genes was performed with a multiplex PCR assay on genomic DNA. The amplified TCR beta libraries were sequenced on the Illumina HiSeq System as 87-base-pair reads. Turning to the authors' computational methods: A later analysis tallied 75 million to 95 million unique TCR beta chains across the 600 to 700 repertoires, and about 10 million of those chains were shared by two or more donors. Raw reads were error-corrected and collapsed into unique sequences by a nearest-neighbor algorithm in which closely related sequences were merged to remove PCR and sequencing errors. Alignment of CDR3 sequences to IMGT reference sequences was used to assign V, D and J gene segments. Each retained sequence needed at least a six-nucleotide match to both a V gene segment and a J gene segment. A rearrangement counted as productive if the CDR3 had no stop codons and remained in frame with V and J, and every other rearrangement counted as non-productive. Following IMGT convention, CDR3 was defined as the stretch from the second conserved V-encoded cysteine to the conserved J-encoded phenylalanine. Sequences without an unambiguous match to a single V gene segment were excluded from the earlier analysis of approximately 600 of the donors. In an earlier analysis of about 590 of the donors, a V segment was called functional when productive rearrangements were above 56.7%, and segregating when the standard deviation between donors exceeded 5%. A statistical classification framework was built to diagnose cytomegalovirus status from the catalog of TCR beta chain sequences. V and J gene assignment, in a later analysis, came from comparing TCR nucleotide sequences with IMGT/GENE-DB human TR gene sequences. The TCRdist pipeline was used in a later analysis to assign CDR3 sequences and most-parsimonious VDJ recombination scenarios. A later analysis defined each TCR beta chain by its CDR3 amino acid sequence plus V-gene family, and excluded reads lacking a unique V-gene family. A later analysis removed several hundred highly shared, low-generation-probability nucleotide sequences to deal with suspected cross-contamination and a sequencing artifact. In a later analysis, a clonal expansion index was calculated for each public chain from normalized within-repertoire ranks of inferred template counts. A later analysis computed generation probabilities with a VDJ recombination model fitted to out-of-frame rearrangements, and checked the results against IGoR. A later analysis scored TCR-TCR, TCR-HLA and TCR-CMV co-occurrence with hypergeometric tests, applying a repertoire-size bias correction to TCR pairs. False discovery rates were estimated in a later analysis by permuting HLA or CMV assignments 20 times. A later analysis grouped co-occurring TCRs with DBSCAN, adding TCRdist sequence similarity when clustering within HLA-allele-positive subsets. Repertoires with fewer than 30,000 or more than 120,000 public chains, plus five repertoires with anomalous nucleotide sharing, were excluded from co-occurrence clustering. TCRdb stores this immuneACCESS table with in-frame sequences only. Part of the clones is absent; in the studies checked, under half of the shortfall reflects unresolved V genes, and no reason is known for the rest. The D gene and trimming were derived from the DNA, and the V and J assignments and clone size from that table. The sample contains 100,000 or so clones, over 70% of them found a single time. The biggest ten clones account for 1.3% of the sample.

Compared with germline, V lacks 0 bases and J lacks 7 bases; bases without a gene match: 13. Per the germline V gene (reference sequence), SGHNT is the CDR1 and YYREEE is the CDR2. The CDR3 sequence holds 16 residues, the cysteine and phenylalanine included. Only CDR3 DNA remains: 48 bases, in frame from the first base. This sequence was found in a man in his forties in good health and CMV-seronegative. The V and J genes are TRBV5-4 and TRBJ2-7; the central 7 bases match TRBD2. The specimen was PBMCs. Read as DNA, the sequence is TGTGCCAGCAGCTTGGCATCACTAGCGAGCCCGGAGGAGCAGTACTTC. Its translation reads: CASSLASLASPEEQYF.